A single sample gave rise to the 12 T cell receptor beta chains below, sequenced in a study of CD8+CD57+ T cells in acquired aplastic anemia. Genomic DNA served as template for TCR beta VDJ and CDR3 profiling. TCRdb reprocessed the reads via MiXCR and lists one record per CDR3 protein. This table has a few hundred thousand distinct CDR3 sequences, roughly 57% appearing once. The sequencing input was sorted CD4+, CD8+, or CD8+CD57+ T cells (not recorded which) from PBMCs. The source of these receptors is a human donor in good health.

The gene calls are TRBV6-4 and TRBJ2-3, with 13 bases fitting TRBD2. Per germline, CDR1 MRHNA and CDR2 SNTAGT. Losses at the gene ends were 3 bases for V and 6 bases for J; bases not matched to a gene: 9. The CDR3 has 17 amino acids. CDR3 amino acids: CASSDDSRTSGGDTQYF. In DNA, the CDR3 is TGTGCCAGCAGTGATGACTCCCGGACTAGCGGGGGCGATACGCAGTATTTT.

Turning to this clonotype: Germline is not matched at one junction end, which may reflect a read error. The CDR3 spells CASSLDRRGIIWGTQYF. The CDR3 DNA is TGTGCCAGCAGCTTAGATCGTAGGGGGATAATATGGGGTACGCAGTACTTT. The rearrangement links TRBV11-2 to TRBJ2-3, with D possibly matching TRBD1 (6 bases). Germline V lookup: CDR1 SGHAT, CDR2 FQNNGV. This CDR3 spans 17 amino acids.

In its sample, this clonotype was seen many times. The J gene is TRBJ1-6, the V gene TRBV6-5, with TRBD1 as a possible D gene (5 bases). Germline V gives CDR1 MNHEY, CDR2 SVGAGI. Trimming left V 4 bases short and J 0 bases short, with 10 bases between. CDR3 size: 16 residues. The CDR3 DNA sequence: TGTGCCAGCAGTTTCGACAGAGACTCCTATAATTCACCCCTCCACTTT. Protein: CASSFDRDSYNSPLHF.

The J gene is TRBJ2-5, the V gene TRBV9, with D perhaps given as TRBD1 or TRBD2 (5 bases each). The CDR3 contains 12 residues. In germline, CDR1 is SGDLS, CDR2 YYNGEE. V lost 2 bases, J lost 4 bases, and 6 bases lay in between. This CDR3 reads CASSVGTETQYF. CDR3 sequence (DNA): TGTGCCAGCAGCGTCGGGACAGAGACCCAGTACTTC.

The CDR3 DNA reads as TGCAGTGCTAGGAGTACAGGGCAGCCCCAGCATTTT. Amino acid sequence: CSARSTGQPQHF. The chain links TRBV20-1 to TRBJ1-5; D might be TRBD1 (6 bases). Trimming took 3 bases from V and 7 from J, leaving 10 bases between them. CDR1 and CDR2 (germline): DFQATT, SNEGSKA (reference sequence). The CDR3 totals 12 residues.

The genes are TRBV20-1 and TRBJ2-7, with unresolved D. Trimming cost V 4 bases and J 2 bases, with 12 bases left between them. There are 13 residues in the CDR3. CDR1 DFQATT and CDR2 SNEGSKA come from the germline V gene (reference sequence). The CDR3 sequence: CSANNLGPYEQYF. CDR3 sequence (DNA): TGCAGTGCTAACAACCTAGGACCCTACGAGCAGTACTTC.

The table lists this clonotype with many counts. The chain has TRBV20-1 and TRBJ2-2, with TRBD2 as a possible D gene (6 bases). The length of the CDR3 is 14 residues. V dropped 6 bases and J dropped 3 bases, with 14 bases sitting between them. CDR1 and CDR2 from the germline V gene are DFQATT and SNEGSKA (reference sequence). This CDR3 is CSARWGGDTGELFF. The CDR3 DNA is TGCAGTGCCAGGTGGGGCGGGGACACCGGGGAGCTGTTTTTT.

Only one count was recorded for this clonotype. The chain carries TRBV7-9 and TRBJ1-2; 7 positions match TRBD1. With V trimmed by 6 bases and J by 5 bases, 9 bases remained unmatched. Germline loops: CDR1 SEHNR, CDR2 FQNEAQ (reference sequence). This CDR3 spans 14 amino acids. The CDR3 reads CASRVRGTEYGYTF. The CDR3 DNA reads TGTGCCAGCAGAGTCAGGGGGACGGAATATGGCTACACCTTC.

The chain is built from TRBV20-1 and TRBJ1-5; D gene uncertain. The CDR3 loop spans 12 amino acids. Germline assignment: CDR1 DFQATT and CDR2 SNEGSKA (reference sequence). The V end lost 6 bases, the J end lost 5 bases, and 11 bases lay between the germline ends. CDR3 sequence: CSARDNDQPQHF. As DNA, the CDR3 is TGCAGTGCCCGGGATAACGATCAGCCCCAGCATTTT.

Comments on this clonotype: A read error may explain this, as a much larger clone is one base away. The rearrangement uses TRBV3-1 and TRBJ2-2; a weak D match, TRBD2 (5 bases). CDR3 length: 13 residues. From germline, CDR1 is LGHDT and CDR2 YNNKEL (reference sequence). In nucleotides, the CDR3 is TGTGCCAGCAGCCATGAGTGGCCCGGGGAGCCGTTTTTT. Amino acid sequence: CASSHEWPGEPFF. Based on the CDR3 plus reference TRBV3-1 and TRBJ2-2, the full variable domain is DTAVSQTPKYLVTQMGNDKSIKCEQNLGHDTMYWYKQDSKKFLKIMFSYNNKELIINETVPNRFSPKSPDKAHLNLHINSLELGDSAVYFCASSHEWPGEPFFGEGSRLTVL.

This clonotype was observed at least ten times. V gene TRBV5-8 combines with J gene TRBJ2-7; possibly TRBD1 for D (6 bases). Trimming shortened V by 4 bases and J by 7 bases, and 21 bases separated the two germline ends. Germline CDR1 and CDR2: SGHTS and YDEGEE. The CDR3 contains 15 residues. This chain's CDR3 is CASSTPGTPPWEQYF. The CDR3 DNA reads as TGTGCCAGCAGCACTCCCGGGACACCCCCTTGGGAGCAGTACTTC.

This clonotype was counted many times. The rearrangement uses TRBV11-2 and TRBJ2-3, with TRBD2 matching over 9 bases. The V gene's germline CDR1 is SGHAT and CDR2 FQNNGV. The CDR3 extends over 18 amino acids. With V trimmed by 1 base and J by 2 bases, 10 bases remained unmatched. In DNA form, the CDR3 reads TGTGCCAGCAGCTTAGTTCGGCTAGCGGGGTTACACACAGATACGCAGTATTTT. Residues: CASSLVRLAGLHTDTQYF.